This T cell receptor beta chain was sequenced for a study of cytomegalovirus exposure and HLA in healthy donors. PCR was performed using 60 Vbeta and 13 Jbeta primers. The protocol was immunoSEQ multiplex PCR, while the TCRdb copy is restricted to in-frame clones and leaves out a portion. This repertoire shows some 95,000 clones, about 77% found once; its top ten account for about 5%. The V end was cut by 3 bases, the J end by 1 base, with 16 bases between. The CDR3 extends over 17 amino acids. Germline lookup yields CDR1 MGHRA and CDR2 YSYEKL. This receptor was taken from a woman between 35 and 50 years old in good health and CMV-seronegative. V and J are TRBV4-1 and TRBJ2-1; a weak D match, TRBD1 (6 bases). Sequencing was carried out using PBMCs. The CDR3 DNA is TGCGCCAGCAGCCACCCCGTGGACAGAGATTCCTACAATGAGCAGTTCTTC. This codes for CASSHPVDRDSYNEQFF.